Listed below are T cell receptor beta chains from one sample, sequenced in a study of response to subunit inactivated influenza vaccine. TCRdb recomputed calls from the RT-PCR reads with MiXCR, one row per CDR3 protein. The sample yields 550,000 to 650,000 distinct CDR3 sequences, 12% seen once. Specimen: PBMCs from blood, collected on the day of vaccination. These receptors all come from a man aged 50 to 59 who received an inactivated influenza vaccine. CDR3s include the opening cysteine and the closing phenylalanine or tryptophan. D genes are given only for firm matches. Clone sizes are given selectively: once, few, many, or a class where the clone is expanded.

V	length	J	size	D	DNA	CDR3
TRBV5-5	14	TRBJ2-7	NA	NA	TGTGCCAGCAGCTTGGTGGGACGACACGGAAAGCAGTACTTC	CASSLVGRHGKQYF
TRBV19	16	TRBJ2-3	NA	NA	TGTGCCAGTAGTCCGCCCGAAGGGCGGGGCCTAAATACGCAGTATTTT	CASSPPEGRGLNTQYF
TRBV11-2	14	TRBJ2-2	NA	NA	TGTGCCAGCAGCTTAGAAAGGTTCGCCGGGGAGCTGTTTTTT	CASSLERFAGELFF
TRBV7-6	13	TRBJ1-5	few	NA	TGTGCCAGCAGCTCGGTCGGCAATCAGCCCCAGCATTTT	CASSSVGNQPQHF
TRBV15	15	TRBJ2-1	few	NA	TGTGCCACCAGTGAGGTCAGGGTGGGGGATAATGAGCAGTTCTTC	CATSEVRVGDNEQFF
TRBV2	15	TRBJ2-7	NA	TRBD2	TGTGCCAGCAGTGAGGGACTAGCGGGAGGTGACGAGCAGTACTTC	CASSEGLAGGDEQYF
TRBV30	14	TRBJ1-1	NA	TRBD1	TGTGCCTGGAGTGGGACAGGGGGGAACACTGAAGCTTTCTTT	CAWSGTGGNTEAFF
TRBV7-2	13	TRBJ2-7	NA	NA	TGTGCCAGCAGCTTAGTATGGGTCGACGAGCAGTACTTC	CASSLVWVDEQYF
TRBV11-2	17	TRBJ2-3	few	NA	TGTGCCAGCAGCTTAGTGTCCAGCAAATCTAGCACAGATACGCAGTATTTT	CASSLVSSKSSTDTQYF
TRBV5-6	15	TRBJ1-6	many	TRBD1	TGTGCCAGCAGCTTGGCCGGACAGGGGGATTCACCCCTCCACTTT	CASSLAGQGDSPLHF
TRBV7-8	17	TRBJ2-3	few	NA	TGTGCCAGCACCAAACCCCGGGCTTCCGCACACACAGATACGCAGTATTTT	CASTKPRASAHTDTQYF
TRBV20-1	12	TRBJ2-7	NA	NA	TGCAGTGCTAGAGTACAGATCTACGAGCAGTACTTC	CSARVQIYEQYF
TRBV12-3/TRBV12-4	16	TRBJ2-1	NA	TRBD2	TGTGCCAGCAGTTTCGGGACTAGCGAACTCTACAATGAGCAGTTCTTC	CASSFGTSELYNEQFF
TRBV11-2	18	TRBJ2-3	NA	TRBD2	TGTGCCAGCAGCTTAAAAGGCTCTAGCGGGGGGCCCACAGATACGCAGTATTTT	CASSLKGSSGGPTDTQYF
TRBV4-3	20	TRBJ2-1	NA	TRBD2	TGCGCCAGCAGCCAGGGGTTTATTAGCGGGAGGCTAAGCTCCTACAATGAGCAGTTCTTC	CASSQGFISGRLSSYNEQFF
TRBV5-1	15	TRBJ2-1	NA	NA	TGCGCCAGCAGCTTGCGGTTCGACTCCTACAATGAGCAGTTCTTC	CASSLRFDSYNEQFF
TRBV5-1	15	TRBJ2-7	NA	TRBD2	TGCGCCAGCAGCCCGAAGGGACTAGCGGCCTACGAGCAGTACTTC	CASSPKGLAAYEQYF
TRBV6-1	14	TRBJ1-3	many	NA	TGTGCCAGCATGAGCCTGAGCTCTGGAAACACCATATATTTT	CASMSLSSGNTIYF
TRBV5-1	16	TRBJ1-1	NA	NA	TGCGCCAGCAGCTTGAGTGGTCAAGGGAGAAACACTGAAGCTTTCTTT	CASSLSGQGRNTEAFF
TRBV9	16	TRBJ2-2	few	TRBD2	TGTGCCAGCAGCTCGGTAGCGGGAGGGAACACCGGGGAGCTGTTTTTT	CASSSVAGGNTGELFF
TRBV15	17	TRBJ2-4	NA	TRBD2	TGTGCCACCAGCGTAGACGGACTAGCGGACTCTAAAAACATTCAGTACTTC	CATSVDGLADSKNIQYF
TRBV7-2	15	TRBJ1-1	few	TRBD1	TGTGCCAGCAGCCATGGGACAGGGATGTACACTGAAGCTTTCTTT	CASSHGTGMYTEAFF
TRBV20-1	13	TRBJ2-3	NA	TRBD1	TGCAGTGCTTGGGACAGCTTCACAGATACGCAGTATTTT	CSAWDSFTDTQYF
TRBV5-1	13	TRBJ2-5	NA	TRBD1	TGCGCCAGCAGCGTGACAGGGATCGAGACCCAGTACTTC	CASSVTGIETQYF
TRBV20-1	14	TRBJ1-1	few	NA	TGCAGTGCTAGAGATCTTGGCAGGAACACTGAAGCTTTCTTT	CSARDLGRNTEAFF
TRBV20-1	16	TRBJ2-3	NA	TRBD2	TGCAGTGCTAGAGGGTTGTTAGCGGGAGATTCAGATACGCAGTATTTT	CSARGLLAGDSDTQYF
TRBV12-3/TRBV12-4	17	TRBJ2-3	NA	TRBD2	TGTGCCAGCAGTTCTTCCGGGACTAGCGGCAGCACAGATACGCAGTATTTT	CASSSSGTSGSTDTQYF